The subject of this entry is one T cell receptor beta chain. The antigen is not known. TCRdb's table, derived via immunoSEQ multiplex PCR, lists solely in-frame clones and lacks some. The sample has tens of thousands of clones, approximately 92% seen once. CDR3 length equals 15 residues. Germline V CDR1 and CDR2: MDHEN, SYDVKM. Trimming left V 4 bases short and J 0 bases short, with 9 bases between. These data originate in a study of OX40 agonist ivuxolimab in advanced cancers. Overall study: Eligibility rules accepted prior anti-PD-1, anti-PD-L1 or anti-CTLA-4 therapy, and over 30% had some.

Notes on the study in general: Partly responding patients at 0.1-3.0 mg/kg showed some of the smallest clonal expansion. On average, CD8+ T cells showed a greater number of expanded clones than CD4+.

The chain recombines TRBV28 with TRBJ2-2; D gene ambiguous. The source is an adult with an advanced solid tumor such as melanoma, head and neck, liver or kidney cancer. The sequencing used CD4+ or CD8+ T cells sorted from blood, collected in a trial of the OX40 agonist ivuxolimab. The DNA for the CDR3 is TGTGCCAGCAGTTCTCGCCAAACGAACACCGGGGAGCTGTTTTTT. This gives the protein CASSSRQTNTGELFF.